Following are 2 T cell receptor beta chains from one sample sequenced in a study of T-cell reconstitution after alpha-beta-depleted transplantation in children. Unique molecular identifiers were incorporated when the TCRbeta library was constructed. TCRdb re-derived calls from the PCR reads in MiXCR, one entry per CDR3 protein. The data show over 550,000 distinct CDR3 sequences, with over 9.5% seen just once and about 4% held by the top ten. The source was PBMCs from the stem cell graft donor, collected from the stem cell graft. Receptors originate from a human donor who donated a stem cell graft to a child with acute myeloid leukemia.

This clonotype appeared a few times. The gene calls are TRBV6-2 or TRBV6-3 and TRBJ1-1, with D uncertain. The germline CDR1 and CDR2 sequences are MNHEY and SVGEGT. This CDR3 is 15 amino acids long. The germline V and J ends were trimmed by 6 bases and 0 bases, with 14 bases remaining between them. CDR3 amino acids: CASRDVGQVNTEAFF. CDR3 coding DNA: TGTGCCAGCAGGGACGTTGGGCAGGTGAACACTGAAGCTTTCTTT.

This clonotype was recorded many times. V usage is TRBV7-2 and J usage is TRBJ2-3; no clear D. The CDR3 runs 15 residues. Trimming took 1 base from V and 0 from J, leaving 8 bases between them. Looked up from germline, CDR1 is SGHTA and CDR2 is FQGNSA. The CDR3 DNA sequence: TGTGCCAGCAGCTTAGTCCTCCTGAGCACAGATACGCAGTATTTT. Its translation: CASSLVLLSTDTQYF. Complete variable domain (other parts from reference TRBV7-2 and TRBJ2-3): GAGVSQSPSNKVTEKGKDVELRCDPISGHTALYWYRQSLGQGLEFLIYFQGNSAPDKSGLPSDRFSAERTGGSVSTLTIQRTQQEDSAVYLCASSLVLLSTDTQYFGPGTRLTVL.